The entry below gives a single TCR beta chain sequence along with its context. The antigen is undetermined. The sample originates from a study of cytomegalovirus exposure and HLA in healthy donors. PCR used 60 Vbeta primers and 13 Jbeta primers. Sequenced by immunoSEQ multiplex PCR; TCRdb stores in-frame clones only, minus some. This sample's clone table lists 55,000 to 70,000 clones. Study results and limitations: Researchers reported from a later analysis that most CMV-associated TCR beta chains appeared HLA-restricted.

Germline CDR1 and CDR2: MNHEY and SVGAGI. The trim removed 5 bases at V and 6 bases at J, leaving 7 bases unmatched. The CDR3 extends over 14 amino acids. The receptor was derived from a female donor in good health and CMV-seropositive. The V gene is TRBV6-5, the J gene TRBJ2-3; 8 bases line up with TRBD2. The specimen sequenced was PBMCs. Here the CDR3 reads CASSGTAGDDTQYF. DNA for the CDR3: TGTGCCAGCAGTGGTACAGCGGGAGACGATACGCAGTATTTT.